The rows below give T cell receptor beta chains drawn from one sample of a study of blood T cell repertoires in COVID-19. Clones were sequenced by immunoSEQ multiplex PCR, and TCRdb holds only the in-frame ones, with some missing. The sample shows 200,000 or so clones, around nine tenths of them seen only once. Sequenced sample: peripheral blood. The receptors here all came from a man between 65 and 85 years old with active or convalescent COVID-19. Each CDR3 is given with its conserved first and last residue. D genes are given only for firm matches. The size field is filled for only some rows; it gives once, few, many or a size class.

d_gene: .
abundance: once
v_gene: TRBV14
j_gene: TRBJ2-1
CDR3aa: CASSLRNQLKQGTSFRSYNEQFF
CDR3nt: TGTGCCAGCAGCCTCCGAAACCAATTGAAACAGGGTACCTCGTTTAGATCCTACAATGAGCAGTTCTTC

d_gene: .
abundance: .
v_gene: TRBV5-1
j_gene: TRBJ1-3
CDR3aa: CASSLDGGGNTIYF
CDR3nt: TGCGCCAGCAGCTTGGACGGAGGCGGAAACACCATATATTTT

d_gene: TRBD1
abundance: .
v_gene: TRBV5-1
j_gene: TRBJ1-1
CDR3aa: CASSQGATMNTEAFF
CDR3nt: TGCGCCAGCAGCCAGGGGGCGACGATGAACACTGAAGCTTTCTTT

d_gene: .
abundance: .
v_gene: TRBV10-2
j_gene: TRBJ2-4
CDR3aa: CASSELRGIQYF
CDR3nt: TGCGCCAGCAGTGAGTTAAGGGGCATTCAGTACTTC

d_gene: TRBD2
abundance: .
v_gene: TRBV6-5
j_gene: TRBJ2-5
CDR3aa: CASSSPRTSGTQYF
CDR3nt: TGTGCCAGCAGTTCACCTCGGACTAGCGGCACCCAGTACTTC

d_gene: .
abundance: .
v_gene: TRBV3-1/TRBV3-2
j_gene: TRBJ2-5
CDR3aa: CASSPLGGMETQYF
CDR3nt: TGTGCCAGCAGCCCGCTCGGCGGGATGGAGACCCAGTACTTC

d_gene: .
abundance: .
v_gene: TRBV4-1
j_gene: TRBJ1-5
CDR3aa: CASSQESAVEWPQHF
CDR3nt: TGCGCCAGCAGCCAAGAATCGGCGGTGGAGTGGCCCCAGCATTTT

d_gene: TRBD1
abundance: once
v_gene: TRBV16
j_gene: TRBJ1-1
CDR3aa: CASSQDGQGAYTEAFF
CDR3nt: TGTGCCAGCAGCCAAGACGGACAGGGTGCCTACACTGAAGCTTTCTTT

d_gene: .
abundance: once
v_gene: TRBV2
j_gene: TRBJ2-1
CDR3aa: CASTPQGALGQEQFF
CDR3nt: TGTGCCAGCACCCCTCAAGGGGCTCTCGGGCAGGAGCAGTTCTTC

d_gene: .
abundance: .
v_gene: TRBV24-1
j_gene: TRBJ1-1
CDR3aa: CATSDTLNTEAFF
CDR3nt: TGTGCCACCAGTGATACTCTGAACACTGAAGCTTTCTTT

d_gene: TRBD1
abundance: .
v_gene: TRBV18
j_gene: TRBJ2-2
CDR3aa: CASSRQTDRGRANTGELFF
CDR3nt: TGTGCCAGCTCGCGCCAGACGGACAGGGGGCGAGCGAACACCGGGGAGCTGTTTTTT

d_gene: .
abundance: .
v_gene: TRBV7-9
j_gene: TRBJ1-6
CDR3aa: CASSPLGQGKNSPLHF
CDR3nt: TGTGCCAGCAGCCCGCTAGGGCAGGGAAAGAATTCACCCCTCCACTTT

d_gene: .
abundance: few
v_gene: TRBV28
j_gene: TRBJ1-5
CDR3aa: CASSFPVAGHNQPQHF
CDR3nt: TGTGCCAGCAGCTTCCCGGTTGCGGGGCACAATCAGCCCCAGCATTTT

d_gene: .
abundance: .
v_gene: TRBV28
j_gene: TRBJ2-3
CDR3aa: CASSRTAFLGTDTQYF
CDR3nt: TGTGCCAGCAGTCGGACAGCCTTTTTGGGCACAGATACGCAGTATTTT

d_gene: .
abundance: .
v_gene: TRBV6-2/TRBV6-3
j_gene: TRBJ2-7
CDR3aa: CASSKISGLSSYEQYF
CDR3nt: TGTGCCAGCAGTAAAATTAGCGGACTAAGTTCCTACGAGCAGTACTTC

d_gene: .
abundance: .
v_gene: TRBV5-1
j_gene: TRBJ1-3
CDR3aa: CASSLDGDGNTIYF
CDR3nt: TGCGCCAGCAGCTTGGACGGAGATGGAAACACCATATATTTT

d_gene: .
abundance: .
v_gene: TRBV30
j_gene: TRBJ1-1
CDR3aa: CAWSIGQGWTEAFF
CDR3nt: TGTGCCTGGAGTATTGGGCAGGGGTGGACTGAAGCTTTCTTT

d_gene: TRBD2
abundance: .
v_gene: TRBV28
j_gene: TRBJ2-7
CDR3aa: CASRNSGSYEQYF
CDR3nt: TGTGCCAGCAGGAATAGCGGGAGCTACGAGCAGTACTTC

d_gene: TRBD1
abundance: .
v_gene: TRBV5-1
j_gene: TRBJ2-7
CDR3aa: CASSLVTGSYEQYF
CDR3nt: TGCGCCAGCAGCTTGGTGACAGGGTCCTACGAGCAGTACTTC

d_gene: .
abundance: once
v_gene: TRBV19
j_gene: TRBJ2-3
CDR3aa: CASSPSGREIDTQYF
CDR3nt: TGTGCCAGTAGTCCCAGCGGGCGGGAAATAGATACGCAGTATTTT